These 18 T cell receptor beta chains were sequenced from one sample in a study of CD8+ T cells in alopecia areata. Sorting of pooled cutaneous lymph node cells used CD4, CD8alpha, NKG2D, NKG2ACE and other markers. As the sequencing template, cDNA was produced by extracting RNA and reverse transcribing it. Repertoires were generated with immunoSEQ multiplex PCR, while TCRdb's copy carries only in-frame clones and drops some. The table lists more than 250,000 clones, no singletons, with approximately 1.2% in the top ten. Material for sequencing was CD4+ T cells sorted from a lymph node. Receptor source: a C3H/HeJ mouse with alopecia areata. This strain has MHC haplotype H2-k.

This clone was counted between two and nine times. Mouse germline and gene names are used. Coverage ceases 4 residues before the CDR3 finishes, and the germline J gene fills in the end. The chain is built from TRBV13-2 and TRBJ2-1; 8 positions agree with TRBD2. Germline V gene data show CDR1 as NNHNN and CDR2 as SYGAGS (reference sequence). This CDR3 has 15 residues. The trim removed 2 bases at V and 3 bases at J, leaving 4 bases unmatched. The part of the CDR3 DNA that was read is TGTGCCAGCGGTGAACAACTGGGGGCCTATGCT. Translation: CASGEQLGAYA. The entire CDR3 protein reads CASGEQLGAYAEQFF.

Comments on this clone: Genes and germline are mouse. The read gets to within 3 residues of the CDR3 end, and the germline J gene fills in the rest. The gene calls are TRBV14 and TRBJ1-6; D is unclear. TRBJ1-6 belongs to the ORF category, with a function that is uncertain. V was clipped by 4 bases and J by 7 bases, with 9 bases between them. This CDR3 comprises 13 residues. Germline lookup yields CDR1 SGHDT and CDR2 FRDEAV. The DNA read from the CDR3 is TGTGCCAGCAGTATAGGGTGGAATTCGCCC. It encodes CASSIGWNSP. The whole CDR3 reads CASSIGWNSPLYF.

Only a few counts were recorded for this clone. All gene names here are mouse names. The observed sequence ends 4 residues before the CDR3 terminus, with the missing tail filled in from the germline J gene. The J gene is TRBJ2-1, the V gene TRBV13-3, with 7 positions matching TRBD2. This CDR3 has 14 residues. The V and J ends lost 5 bases and 0 bases, in that order; junction bases with no gene match: 2. CDR1 is NNHDY, CDR2 SYVADS, per germline. This CDR3 is CASRLGPNYAEQFF. The part of the CDR3 DNA that was read is TGTGCCAGCAGACTGGGGCCTAACTATGCT.

This clone has just a few counts. Being one base from a much bigger clone, this may be a read error. All gene names here are mouse names. The sequenced fragment ends 4 residues before the CDR3 boundary, so the rest is inferred from the germline J gene. The same CDR3 arises from other DNA sequences in this sample as well. The V call is TRBV13-1, the J call TRBJ2-5; D perhaps matches TRBD2 (5 bases). The CDR3 contains 12 residues. Germline lookup yields CDR1 NSHNY and CDR2 SYGAGN. Partial CDR3 DNA: TGTGCCAGCAGTGACTGGGAAGAC. Its translation is CASSDWED. In full, the CDR3 reads CASSDWEDTQYF.

Turning to this clone: Gene names are the mouse ones. The read ends 4 residues early relative to the CDR3; the germline J gene fills the gap. The chain combines TRBV13-3 with TRBJ1-1; D might be TRBD1 (5 bases). Germline V lookup: CDR1 NNHDY, CDR2 SYVADS. The CDR3 runs to 13 residues. V lost 5 bases and J lost 3, with 11 bases in between. The chain's CDR3 is CASSPDRYTEVFF. The DNA read from the CDR3 is TGTGCCAGCAGCCCTGACAGATACACA.

This clone came up a few times. The gene names here belong to mouse. This CDR3 reads CASSQDSGVSYNSPLYF. CDR3 bases read: TGTGCCAGCAGCCAAGATTCAGGGGTTTCCTATAATTCGCCC. The chain combines TRBV5 with TRBJ1-6, with D tentatively TRBD1 (6 bases). Read coverage stops 3 residues before the CDR3 terminus; the germline J gene supplies the remainder. TRBJ1-6 is recorded as an ORF, its role being uncertain. CDR3 size: 17 residues. The germline CDR1 and CDR2 sequences are LGHNA and YNLKQL (reference sequence). V was clipped by 0 bases and J by 0 bases, with 9 bases between them.

This clone occurred a few times. Gene names are the mouse ones. Sequencing ends 4 residues short of the CDR3 end; the germline J gene provides the rest. V usage is TRBV19 and J usage is TRBJ2-5, with TRBD2 matching 7 bases. Looked up from germline, CDR1 is FNHDT and CDR2 is SITEND (reference sequence). Trimming took 5 bases from V and 2 from J; bases not matched to a gene: 8. The CDR3 is 15 residues long. CDR3 DNA, as far as it was read: TGTGCCAGCAGCGCTCCCCTGGGGGTCCAAGAC. This translates into CASSAPLGVQD. The full CDR3 reads CASSAPLGVQDTQYF. The full variable domain, in which reference TRBV19 and TRBJ2-5 provide the parts outside the CDR3, is GGIITQTPKFLIGQEGQKLTLKCQQNFNHDTMYWYRQDSGKGLRLIYYSITENDLQKGDLSEGYDASREKKSSFSLTVTSAQKNEMAVFLCASSAPLGVQDTQYFGPGTRLLVL.

On this clone: Gene names and germline match the mouse. The CDR3 is cut off 4 residues early in the read; its end comes from the germline J gene. V is TRBV19 and J is TRBJ2-1; 10 bases fit TRBD2. The germline V gene has CDR1 FNHDT and CDR2 SITEND (reference sequence). The CDR3 is made up of 13 amino acids. The sequenced part of the CDR3 DNA is TGTGCCAGCGGACTGGGGGTGAGAGCT. Translation gives CASGLGVRA. In full, the CDR3 reads CASGLGVRAEQFF. Full variable domain (remainder filled in from reference TRBV19 and TRBJ2-1): GGIITQTPKFLIGQEGQKLTLKCQQNFNHDTMYWYRQDSGKGLRLIYYSITENDLQKGDLSEGYDASREKKSSFSLTVTSAQKNEMAVFLCASGLGVRAEQFFGPGTRLTVL.

A word on this clone: The gene names here belong to mouse. The missing CDR3 end, 4 residues past where the read stops, is filled in from the germline J gene. The chain carries TRBV17 and TRBJ2-1; D not certain. This CDR3 spans 15 amino acids. Trimming shortened V by 0 bases and J by 1 base, and 7 bases separated the two germline ends. Looked up from germline, CDR1 is MNHDT and CDR2 is YYDKIL. The CDR3 sequence is CASSRDPRNYAEQFF. CDR3 DNA (partial): TGTGCTAGCAGTAGAGATCCCAGAAACTATGCT. Combining the CDR3 with reference TRBV17 and TRBJ2-1 gives the whole variable domain DTTVKQNPRYKLARVGKPVNLICSQTMNHDTMYWYQKKPNQAPKLLLFYYDKILNREADTFEKFQSSRPNNSFCSLYIGSAGLEYSAMYLCASSRDPRNYAEQFFGPGTRLTVL.

As to this clone: Any gene name here is a mouse gene name. The read terminates 4 residues ahead of where the CDR3 ends, so the germline J gene completes it. The V and J genes are TRBV5 and TRBJ2-4; 8 positions match TRBD2. The CDR3 runs to 16 residues. Germline CDR1 LGHNA, CDR2 YNLKQL (reference sequence). Trimming removed 1 base from V and 0 bases from J; junction bases left unmatched: 3. CDR3 bases read: TGTGCCAGCAGCCAAGGGACTGGGTCTAGTCAAAAC. Encoded protein: CASSQGTGSSQN. The whole CDR3 sequence reads CASSQGTGSSQNTLYF.

A note on this clone: The gene names here belong to mouse. The observed sequence ends 4 residues before the CDR3 terminus, with the missing tail filled in from the germline J gene. The chain combines TRBV17 with TRBJ2-1; 7 nucleotides line up with TRBD1. With V trimmed by 3 bases and J by 2 bases, 7 bases remained unmatched. This CDR3 is built from 16 residues. CDR1 and CDR2 (germline): MNHDT, YYDKIL. The CDR3 reads CASSRRDSPYYAEQFF. The CDR3 bases that were read are TGTGCTAGCAGTAGGAGGGACAGCCCCTACTATGCT.

With regard to this clone: Gene names are the mouse ones. The read terminates 4 residues before the CDR3 end, so the remaining end is supplied by the germline J gene. V is TRBV19 and J is TRBJ2-7; 10 nucleotides align to TRBD2. V was clipped by 6 bases and J by 0 bases; unmatched bases: 3. This CDR3 is built from 14 residues. Germline CDR1 is FNHDT and CDR2 is SITEND (reference sequence). The CDR3 is CASTRDWGSYEQYF. CDR3 bases read: TGTGCCAGCACTCGGGACTGGGGCTCCTAT.

A few counts support this clone. The genes and germline here are from mouse. The CDR3 end is not reached by the read, which stops 4 residues before it; the germline J gene fills it in. The rearrangement joins TRBV31 to TRBJ2-3; TRBD2 aligns across 13 bases. Per germline, CDR1 GKSSPN and CDR2 SITVG. V lost 3 bases and J lost 0; bases outside the gene matches: 3. The CDR3 is 16 amino acids. CDR3 amino acids: CAWRGTGGESAETLYF. CDR3 DNA, as far as it was read: TGTGCCTGGAGGGGGACTGGGGGGGAGAGTGCAGAA.

A remark on this clone: Gene names denote mouse genes. The CDR3 goes on 4 residues after the read ends, and that part is filled in from the germline J gene. The same CDR3 is also encoded by other DNA sequences in this sample. V gene TRBV5 combines with J gene TRBJ2-5, with 8 bases identical to TRBD2. The CDR3 is made up of 15 amino acids. With V trimmed by 4 bases and J by 0 bases, 3 bases remained unmatched. Germline-derived CDR1 and CDR2 are LGHNA and YNLKQL (reference sequence). Partial CDR3 DNA: TGTGCCAGCAGCCCCCTGGGGGGTAACCAAGAC. Its translation: CASSPLGGNQD. The whole CDR3 protein is CASSPLGGNQDTQYF.

This clone was observed many times. Gene names refer to mouse genes. The read is 4 residues too short to cover the CDR3 end, so that end is filled in from the germline J gene. The chain couples TRBV12-1 to TRBJ1-2; 7 positions agree with TRBD1. CDR1 and CDR2 (germline): SGHSN, HYEKVE. After removal of 0 bases from V and 4 bases from J, the junction contained 4 bases not matched to a gene. This CDR3 is built from 14 residues. The chain's CDR3 is CASSLGGGGSDYTF. The part of the CDR3 DNA that was read is TGTGCCAGCTCTCTCGGAGGGGGCGGCTCC. Using reference TRBV12-1 and TRBJ1-2 for the parts outside the CDR3, the full variable domain is DSGVVQSPRHIIKEKGGRSVLTCIPISGHSNVVWYQQTLGKELKFLIQHYEKVERDKGFLPSRFSVQQFDDYHSEMNMSALELEDSAMYFCASSLGGGGSDYTFGSGTRLLVI.

This clone was observed a few times. Gene names and germline match the mouse. The read ends 3 residues early relative to the CDR3; the germline J gene fills the gap. The chain employs TRBV31 and TRBJ1-6; D gene unclear. TRBJ1-6 falls under the ORF class, with uncertain function. The germline V gene encodes CDR1 GKSSPN and CDR2 SITVG. The CDR3 sequence is 13 residues long. V lost 0 bases, J lost 4 bases, and 4 bases lay in between. The covered CDR3 bases are TGTGCCTGGAGTCTGGATTATAATTCGCCC. It translates to CAWSLDYNSP. In full, the CDR3 is CAWSLDYNSPLYF.

Comments on this clone: The gene symbols are mouse symbols. Read sequence stops 4 residues before the CDR3 end, and the germline J gene provides the missing end. This same CDR3 is encoded by further DNA sequences in the sample. The chain joins TRBV1 to TRBJ1-2; D gene unclear. V shed 0 bases and J shed 4 bases, with 3 bases lying between them. Germline CDR1 and CDR2: NSQYPW and LRSPGD (reference sequence). The CDR3 has 12 residues. The DNA read from the CDR3 is TGCACCTGCAGTGCAGAGGGCTCC. This translates into CTCSAEGS. The CDR3, in full, reads CTCSAEGSDYTF.

This clone was detected a few times. Gene names and germline refer to mouse. The read gets to within 4 residues of the CDR3 end, and the germline J gene fills in the rest. Other DNA sequences of this sample code for an identical CDR3. The rearrangement links TRBV13-3 to TRBJ2-1; the match to TRBD2 covers 7 bases. The CDR3 totals 15 residues. V shed 0 bases, J shed 4 bases, and the junction held 4 bases outside the gene matches. Germline V gives CDR1 NNHDY, CDR2 SYVADS. Partial CDR3 DNA: TGTGCCAGCAGTGATGCAGCTGGGGGATATGCT. Its protein product is CASSDAAGGYA. The full CDR3 reads CASSDAAGGYAEQFF.